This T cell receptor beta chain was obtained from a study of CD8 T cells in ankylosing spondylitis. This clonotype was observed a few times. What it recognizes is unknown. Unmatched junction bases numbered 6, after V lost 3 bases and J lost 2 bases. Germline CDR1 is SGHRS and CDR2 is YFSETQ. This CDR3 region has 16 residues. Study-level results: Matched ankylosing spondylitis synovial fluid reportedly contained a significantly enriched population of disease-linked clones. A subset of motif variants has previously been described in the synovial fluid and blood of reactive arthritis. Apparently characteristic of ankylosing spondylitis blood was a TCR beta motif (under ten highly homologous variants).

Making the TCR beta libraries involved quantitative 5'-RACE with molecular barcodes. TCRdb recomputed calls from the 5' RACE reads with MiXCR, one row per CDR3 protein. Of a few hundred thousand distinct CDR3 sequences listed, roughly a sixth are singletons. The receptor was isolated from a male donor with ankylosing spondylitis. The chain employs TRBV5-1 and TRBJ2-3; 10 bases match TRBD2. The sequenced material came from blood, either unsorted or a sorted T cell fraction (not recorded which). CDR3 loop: CASSSSGGVNTDTQYF. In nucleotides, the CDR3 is TGCGCCAGCAGCTCGAGCGGGGGGGTGAACACAGATACGCAGTATTTT.